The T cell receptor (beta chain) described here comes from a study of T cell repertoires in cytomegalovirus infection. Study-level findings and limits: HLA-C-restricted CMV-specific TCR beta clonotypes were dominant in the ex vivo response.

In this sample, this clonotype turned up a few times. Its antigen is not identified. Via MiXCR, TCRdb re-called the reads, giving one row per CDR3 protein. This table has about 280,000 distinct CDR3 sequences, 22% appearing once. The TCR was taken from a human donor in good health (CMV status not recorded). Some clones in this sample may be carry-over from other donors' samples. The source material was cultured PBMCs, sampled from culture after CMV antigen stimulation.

The CDR3 loop is CASSLGRAGSSYNEQFF. In nucleotides, the CDR3 is TGTGCCAGCAGTTTGGGGAGAGCGGGAAGCTCCTACAATGAGCAGTTCTTC. The V and J genes are TRBV6-2 or TRBV6-3 and TRBJ2-1; 7 nucleotides agree with TRBD2. The ends lost 4 bases at V and 0 bases at J; junction bases unmatched: 9. The CDR3 is 17 residues long. Germline CDR1 MNHEY, CDR2 SVGEGT.